The entry that follows covers one TCR beta chain sequence. The source of the sample is a study of blood T cell repertoires in COVID-19. Whole-study context: The cDNA or gDNA used as material had been derived from T cells, B-cell-depleted T cells, or PBMCs.

The CDR3 is made up of 16 amino acids. Per germline, CDR1 LNHDA and CDR2 SQIVND (reference sequence). J gave up 2 bases and V 4 bases, and 5 bases lay outside the gene matches. Per the original methods: Researchers report that nucleated cell counts were estimated from reference gene primer amplification. Sequencing used immunoSEQ multiplex PCR; TCRdb keeps in-frame clones, though not all of them. Clone size and V and J calls were adopted from that table, with D and trimming inferred from the DNA. The data show over 250,000 clones, with under 90% seen just once and roughly 9.4% held by the top ten. J is TRBJ2-2 and V is TRBV19; 9 positions match TRBD2. The material sequenced was peripheral blood. The clonotype comes from a woman between 45 and 60 years old who had recovered from COVID-19. The CDR3: CASSKIAGVNTGELFF. CDR3 nucleotide sequence: TGTGCCAGTAGTAAAATAGCGGGGGTTAACACCGGGGAGCTGTTTTTT. Filled out from reference TRBV19 and TRBJ2-2, the complete variable domain reads DGGITQSPKYLFRKEGQNVTLSCEQNLNHDAMYWYRQDPGQGLRLIYYSQIVNDFQKGDIAEGYSVSREKKESFPLTVTSAQKNPTAFYLCASSKIAGVNTGELFFGEGSRLTVL.